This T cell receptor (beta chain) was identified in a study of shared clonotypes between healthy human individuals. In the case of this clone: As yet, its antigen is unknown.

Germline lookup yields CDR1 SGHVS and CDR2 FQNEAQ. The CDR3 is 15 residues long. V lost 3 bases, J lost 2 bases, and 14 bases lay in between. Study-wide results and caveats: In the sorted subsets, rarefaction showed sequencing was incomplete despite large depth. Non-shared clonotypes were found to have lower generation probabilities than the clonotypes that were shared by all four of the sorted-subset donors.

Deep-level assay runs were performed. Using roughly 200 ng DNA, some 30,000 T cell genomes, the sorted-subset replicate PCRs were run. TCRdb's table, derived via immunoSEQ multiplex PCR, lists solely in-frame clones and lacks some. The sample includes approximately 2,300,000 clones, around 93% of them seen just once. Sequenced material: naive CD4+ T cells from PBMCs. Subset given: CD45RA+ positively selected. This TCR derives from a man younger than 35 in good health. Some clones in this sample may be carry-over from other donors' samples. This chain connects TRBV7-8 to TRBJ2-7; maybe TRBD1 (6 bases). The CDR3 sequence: CASSFGTGFPYEQYF. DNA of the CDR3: TGTGCCAGCAGCTTTGGAACAGGGTTTCCCTACGAGCAGTACTTC.